The present TCR beta chain was sequenced within a study of shared clonotypes between healthy human individuals. Study context: Each donor's CD8 memory used one plate, CD8 naive two, each CD4 subset three.

Study-level findings and limits: The authors expected sequencing depth to affect clonotype sharing among donors. Non-shared clonotypes displayed generation probabilities falling below those of clonotypes present in all four donors.

Both subsets, CD45RA+ naive and CD45RA-negative memory, were split from the CD4+ cells. This CDR3 has 12 amino acids. V shed 5 bases and J shed 4 bases, with 5 bases lying between them. The germline gives CDR1 SGHVS, CDR2 FQNEAQ. TCRdb's table, derived via immunoSEQ multiplex PCR, lists solely in-frame clones and lacks some. Here the sample spans more than 2 million clones, 95% being singletons. With respect to this clone: Its antigen remains unidentified.

The sequenced sample consisted of naive CD4+ T cells sorted from blood. Subset reported: CD45RA+ positively selected. The clonotype was recovered from a man aged 18 to 30 in good health. The chain uses TRBV7-8 and TRBJ2-2; D is undetermined. The CDR3 coding sequence is TGTGCCAGCAGCGCGAGCACCGGGGAGCTGTTTTTT. Amino acids: CASSASTGELFF.